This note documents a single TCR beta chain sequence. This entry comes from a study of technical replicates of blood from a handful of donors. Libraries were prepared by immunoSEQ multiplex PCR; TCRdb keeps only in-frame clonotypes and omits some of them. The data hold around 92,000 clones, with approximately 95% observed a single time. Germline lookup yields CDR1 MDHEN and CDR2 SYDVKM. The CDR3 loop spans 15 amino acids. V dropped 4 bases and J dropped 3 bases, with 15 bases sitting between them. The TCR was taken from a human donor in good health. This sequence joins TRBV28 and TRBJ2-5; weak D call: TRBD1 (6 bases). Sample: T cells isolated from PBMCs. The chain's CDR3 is CASSSDITGKETQYF. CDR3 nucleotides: TGTGCCAGCAGTTCAGATATAACAGGGAAAGAGACCCAGTACTTC.